This T cell receptor beta chain came from a study of T cells after yellow fever vaccination. The CDR3 runs 13 residues. Trimming pared 2 bases from V and 10 bases from J, leaving 12 bases between. CDR1 and CDR2 from the germline V gene are LGHDT and YNNKEL (reference sequence). MiXCR, run by TCRdb on the 5' RACE reads, gives a single entry per CDR3 protein. The sample lists more than 300,000 distinct CDR3 sequences, roughly 10% occurring once. This clonotype was counted many times. The TCR sequence derives from a man aged 18 to 35 who received the YFV17D yellow fever vaccine. Sequencing used CD4+ T cells sorted from PBMCs, obtained 45 days after the yellow fever booster vaccination. This chain uses TRBV3-1 with TRBJ2-1, with D tentatively TRBD2 (5 bases). DNA of the CDR3: TGTGCCAGCAGCCAATTCCTGGGAGTCGAGCAGTTCTTC. Translation: CASSQFLGVEQFF.